These 24 T cell receptor beta chains came from one sample sequenced in a study of shared T cell receptors in the human thymus. This table comes from immunoSEQ multiplex PCR, and its TCRdb copy is limited to in-frame clones, with some not included. The repertoire has more than 550,000 clones, about 89% of them found once; the top ten carry about 0.0094%. These same records also appear under a second study, on human thymus T cells.

Sequenced material: thymocytes. Receptors originate from a boy under three years old with a congenital heart defect.

This chain joins TRBV13 and TRBJ2-4; possibly TRBD1 for D (6 bases). The V end lost 2 bases, the J end lost 1 base, and 18 bases lay between the germline ends. Germline CDR1 reads PRHDT; CDR2 reads FYEKMQ (reference sequence). This CDR3 region has 18 residues. CDR3 in amino acids: CASSLQREQGTAKNIQYF. CDR3 sequence (DNA): TGTGCCAGCAGCTTACAAAGGGAACAGGGAACGGCCAAAAACATTCAGTACTTC. Based on the CDR3 plus reference TRBV13 and TRBJ2-4, the full variable domain is AAGVIQSPRHLIKEKRETATLKCYPIPRHDTVYWYQQGPGQDPQFLISFYEKMQSDKGSIPDRFSAQQFSDYHSELNMSSLELGDSALYFCASSLQREQGTAKNIQYFGAGTRLSVL.

This clone showed up just once. This chain uses TRBV9 with TRBJ1-3, with unresolved D. The CDR3 is 14 residues long. Germline values: CDR1 SGDLS, CDR2 YYNGEE. V was trimmed by 0 bases and J by 1 base, leaving 5 bases between them. CDR3 residues: CASSVAESGNTIYF. Here the CDR3 DNA reads TGTGCCAGCAGCGTAGCTGAGTCTGGAAACACCATATATTTT. Full variable domain (rest looked up from reference TRBV9 and TRBJ1-3): DSGVTQTPKHLITATGQRVTLRCSPRSGDLSVYWYQQSLDQGLQFLIQYYNGEERAKGNILERFSAQQFPDLHSELNLSSLELGDSALYFCASSVAESGNTIYFGEGSWLTVV.

The rearrangement links TRBV7-9 to TRBJ1-4, with a tentative D call TRBD1 (5 bases). V shed 1 base and J shed 6 bases, with 15 bases lying between them. The CDR3 spans 16 residues. The V gene's germline CDR1 is SEHNR and CDR2 FQNEAQ (reference sequence). CDR3 coding DNA: TGTGCCAGCAGCTTAGATTTGGTGGGGCTTCATGAAAAACTGTTTTTT. Protein sequence: CASSLDLVGLHEKLFF.

V gene TRBV6-5 combines with J gene TRBJ2-7; D is possibly TRBD2 (5 bases). Trimming removed 2 bases from V and 4 bases from J, with 12 bases in between. The length of the CDR3 is 14 residues. Per the germline V gene, CDR1 is MNHEY and CDR2 is SVGAGI. CDR3 amino acids: CASSYELREYEQYF. The CDR3 DNA sequence: TGTGCCAGCAGTTACGAGTTGAGGGAGTACGAGCAGTACTTC.

This chain links TRBV4-3 with TRBJ1-5; D remains ambiguous. Trimming removed 1 base at V and 4 bases at J, with 14 bases between. The CDR3 is made up of 16 amino acids. CDR1 is LGHNA and CDR2 is YSLEER in the germline V gene. The CDR3 spells CASSQVRRVGNQPQHF. In DNA form, the CDR3 reads TGCGCCAGCAGCCAAGTCCGGAGGGTGGGTAATCAGCCCCAGCATTTT.

The chain carries TRBV4-1 and TRBJ2-7, with 8 bases aligning to TRBD2. The CDR3 length is 15 residues. V shed 1 base and J 4 bases; nucleotides not matched to a gene: 6. The germline V gene encodes CDR1 MGHRA and CDR2 YSYEKL. The CDR3 region has the DNA TGCGCCAGCAGCCAAGGATCGGGAGGGCGGTACGAGCAGTACTTC. Amino acids: CASSQGSGGRYEQYF.

This chain joins TRBV11-2 and TRBJ1-1; 9 nucleotides line up with TRBD1. J gave up 1 base and V 5 bases, and 8 bases lay outside the gene matches. This CDR3 has 16 residues. Germline V gene data show CDR1 as SGHAT and CDR2 as FQNNGV. This CDR3 is CASSPRQGQGNTEAFF. The CDR3 DNA follows: TGTGCCAGCAGCCCAAGGCAGGGACAGGGGAACACTGAAGCTTTCTTT.

CDR3 DNA: TGTGCCAGCACCGGGACAGAAGATGAAAAACTGTTTTTT. Residues: CASTGTEDEKLFF. This chain connects TRBV5-5 to TRBJ1-4; 7 bases line up with TRBD1. The CDR3 spans 13 residues. Germline V gene lookup returns CDR1 SGHKS and CDR2 YYEKEE (reference sequence). The V and J ends lost 6 bases and 6 bases, in that order; junction bases with no gene match: 5.

The rearrangement joins TRBV5-4 to TRBJ2-7; the D gene is possibly TRBD1 (5 bases). Germline CDR1 SGHNT, CDR2 YYREEE (reference sequence). The CDR3 totals 11 residues. With 3 bases removed from V and 6 bases from J, the gap between germline ends came to 7 bases. The CDR3 loop reads CASSSQVEQYF. In DNA form, the CDR3 reads TGTGCCAGCAGCTCACAGGTCGAGCAGTACTTC.

The rearrangement joins TRBV7-9 to TRBJ2-5; D is possibly TRBD2 (5 bases). The germline V and J ends were trimmed by 3 bases and 4 bases, with 6 bases remaining between them. This CDR3 region has 12 residues. The germline CDR1 and CDR2 sequences are SEHNR and FQNEAQ (reference sequence). The CDR3 reads CASSLGRETQYF. In DNA, the CDR3 is TGTGCCAGCAGCTTGGGGAGAGAGACCCAGTACTTC.

The V gene is TRBV15, the J gene TRBJ2-3, with D uncertain. The CDR3 sequence is 12 residues long. Germline assignment: CDR1 LNHNV and CDR2 YYDKDF (reference sequence). V lost 5 bases to trimming and J lost 4 bases, with 7 bases between them. The CDR3 region is CATSPPADTQYF. The CDR3 DNA reads TGTGCCACCAGCCCGCCGGCAGATACGCAGTATTTT.

The J gene is TRBJ1-4, the V gene TRBV28; no definite D call. CDR1 MDHEN and CDR2 SYDVKM come from the germline V gene. The CDR3 is 14 residues long. V lost 11 bases and J 0 bases, leaving 13 bases between the germline ends. CDR3: CARGTGATNEKLFF. In nucleotides, the CDR3 is TGTGCCCGCGGTACGGGAGCAACTAATGAAAAACTGTTTTTT. The variable domain in full, with the rest retrieved from reference TRBV28 and TRBJ1-4, is DVKVTQSSRYLVKRTGEKVFLECVQDMDHENMFWYRQDPGLGLRLIYFSYDVKMKEKGDIPEGYSVSREKKERFSLILESASTNQTSMYLCARGTGATNEKLFFGSGTQLSVL.

V gene TRBV6-5 combines with J gene TRBJ2-3, with D possibly matching TRBD2 (6 bases). CDR3 length: 14 amino acids. The germline V gene has CDR1 MNHEY and CDR2 SVGAGI. Trimming took 2 bases from V and 1 from J, leaving 7 bases between them. The CDR3 DNA reads as TGTGCCAGCAGTTACCCGGGGGGCACAGATACGCAGTATTTT. Protein product: CASSYPGGTDTQYF.

This clone was picked up one time. V usage is TRBV19 and J usage is TRBJ1-2; perhaps TRBD1 as D (6 bases). Between the trimmed V and J ends, which lost 3 bases and 8 bases, there was a span of 19 bases. The CDR3 has 15 residues. CDR1 is LNHDA, CDR2 SQIVND, per germline (reference sequence). The CDR3 is CASSIWRAPGDGYTF. The CDR3 region has the DNA TGTGCCAGTAGTATTTGGCGCGCGCCAGGGGACGGCTACACCTTC.

The chain links TRBV7-2 to TRBJ2-5, with D perhaps matching TRBD2 (7 bases). From germline, CDR1 is SGHTA and CDR2 FQGNSA. The CDR3 sequence is 17 residues long. V was shortened by 3 bases and J by 4 bases, with 21 bases between the two germline ends. CDR3 amino acids: CASSFSPAGQLLETQYF. In DNA form, the CDR3 reads TGTGCCAGCAGCTTTAGTCCAGCGGGACAACTTTTAGAGACCCAGTACTTC. Full variable domain (missing parts from reference TRBV7-2 and TRBJ2-5): GAGVSQSPSNKVTEKGKDVELRCDPISGHTALYWYRQSLGQGLEFLIYFQGNSAPDKSGLPSDRFSAERTGGSVSTLTIQRTQQEDSAVYLCASSFSPAGQLLETQYFGPGTRLLVL.

The chain links TRBV11-2 to TRBJ2-7, with a tentative D call TRBD1 (6 bases). Trimming left V 0 bases short and J 3 bases short, with 15 bases between. Germline CDR1 is SGHAT and CDR2 is FQNNGV. This CDR3 region has 16 residues. CDR3 nucleotides: TGTGCCAGCAGCTTAGATCCCGCGACAGGACTCTACGAGCAGTACTTC. This encodes CASSLDPATGLYEQYF. Filled out from reference TRBV11-2 and TRBJ2-7, the complete variable domain reads EAGVAQSPRYKIIEKRQSVAFWCNPISGHATLYWYQQILGQGPKLLIQFQNNGVVDDSQLPKDRFSAERLKGVDSTLKIQPAKLEDSAVYLCASSLDPATGLYEQYFGPGTRLTVT.

V usage is TRBV7-9 and J usage is TRBJ1-4; D is undetermined. This CDR3 has 15 amino acids. CDR1 and CDR2 from the germline V gene are SEHNR and FQNEAQ (reference sequence). Trimming removed 5 bases at V and 7 bases at J, with 17 bases between. The chain's CDR3 is CASSLVEDYSEKLFF. The CDR3 DNA reads TGTGCCAGCAGCCTCGTGGAGGACTATAGTGAAAAACTGTTTTTT.

The V gene is TRBV5-1, the J gene TRBJ1-6; 7 bases match TRBD1. The V gene end was trimmed by 1 base and the J gene end by 7 bases; junction bases not matched to a gene: 14. From germline, CDR1 is SGHRS and CDR2 YFSETQ. This CDR3 is 18 amino acids long. In DNA form, the CDR3 reads TGCGCCAGCAGCTTGCTTCCCTTTCCGGGACAGAGAAATTCACCCCTCCACTTT. Protein: CASSLLPFPGQRNSPLHF.

The chain couples TRBV19 to TRBJ2-1; TRBD2 agrees at 8 bases. Germline V gene lookup returns CDR1 LNHDA and CDR2 SQIVND (reference sequence). The CDR3 runs 17 residues. The trim removed 7 bases at V and 0 bases at J, leaving 11 bases unmatched. Written as DNA, the CDR3 is TGTGCCAGTAAGCGGGGGTGGCGAGGAAGCTCCTACAATGAGCAGTTCTTC. As protein: CASKRGWRGSSYNEQFF.

The chain combines TRBV5-1 with TRBJ1-1; D ambiguous. Trimming took off 2 bases at V and 1 base at J, with 18 bases between the two ends. The CDR3 has 17 residues. Per germline, CDR1 SGHRS and CDR2 YFSETQ. The CDR3 loop is CASSLYHNSRGNTEAFF. The DNA for the CDR3 is TGCGCCAGCAGCTTATACCACAACTCCCGAGGGAACACTGAAGCTTTCTTT. Drawing the rest from reference TRBV5-1 and TRBJ1-1, the complete variable domain is KAGVTQTPRYLIKTRGQQVTLSCSPISGHRSVSWYQQTPGQGLQFLFEYFSETQRNKGNFPGRFSGRQFSNSRSEMNVSTLELGDSALYLCASSLYHNSRGNTEAFFGQGTRLTVV.

J is TRBJ1-5 and V is TRBV19; tentatively, D is TRBD1 (6 bases). The CDR3 has 14 amino acids. CDR1 and CDR2 from the germline V gene are LNHDA and SQIVND (reference sequence). Trimming shortened V by 5 bases and J by 5 bases, and 13 bases separated the two germline ends. The DNA for the CDR3 is TGTGCCAGTAGTCCGGACAGACCATATCAGCCCCAGCATTTT. Amino acid sequence: CASSPDRPYQPQHF.

This clone was detected once. The rearrangement uses TRBV4-1 and TRBJ2-7; 9 nucleotides line up with TRBD2. In germline, CDR1 is MGHRA, CDR2 YSYEKL. The trim removed 0 bases at V and 4 bases at J, leaving 13 bases unmatched. The CDR3 has 18 residues. Here the CDR3 DNA reads TGCGCCAGCAGCCAAGAGGCCTTGCGGGGGGGACCCTATTACGAGCAGTACTTC. As protein: CASSQEALRGGPYYEQYF.

Here the CDR3 DNA reads TGCGCCAGCAGCTTCAGGGGAGAGAATGAAAAACTGTTTTTT. The encoded protein is CASSFRGENEKLFF. The chain carries TRBV5-1 and TRBJ1-4; D perhaps matches TRBD1 (6 bases). CDR1 and CDR2 from the germline V gene are SGHRS and YFSETQ. Trimming stripped 2 bases from V and 5 bases from J, with 10 bases between. This CDR3 has 14 residues.

V is TRBV5-1 and J is TRBJ1-2; D may be TRBD1 (6 bases). Trimming shortened V by 4 bases and J by 8 bases, and 12 bases separated the two germline ends. The CDR3 is 12 residues long. The germline gives CDR1 SGHRS, CDR2 YFSETQ. The chain's CDR3 is CASSRQGRGYTF. As DNA, the CDR3 is TGCGCCAGCAGCAGGCAGGGGCGCGGCTACACCTTC.